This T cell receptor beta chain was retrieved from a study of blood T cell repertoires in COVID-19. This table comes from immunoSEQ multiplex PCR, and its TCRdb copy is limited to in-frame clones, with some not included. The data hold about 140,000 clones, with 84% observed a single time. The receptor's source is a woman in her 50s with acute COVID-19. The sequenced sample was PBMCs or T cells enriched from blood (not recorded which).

The CDR3 loop reads CASSFSPSGRAGGNEQFF. For the CDR3, the DNA is TGTGCCAGCAGCTTTTCCCCTAGCGGGAGGGCCGGCGGCAATGAGCAGTTCTTC. The chain employs TRBV11-2 and TRBJ2-1; 12 bases match TRBD2. V trimming: 3 bases; J trimming: 6 bases; junction bases outside the gene matches: 12. CDR1 is SGHAT, CDR2 FQNNGV, per germline. CDR3 length: 18 residues.